This T cell receptor beta chain originates from a study of T cell responses to AZD1222 COVID-19 vaccine. General study findings and limits: At baseline, just 5 or 6 AZD1222 recipients tested seropositive.

With regard to this clone: The antigen remains unidentified.

The method was immunoSEQ multiplex PCR; TCRdb's version includes in-frame clones alone and lacks a portion of them. The data contain 140,000 to 150,000 clones, 75% to 90% of them singletons. The CDR3 is 14 amino acids. Specimen: peripheral blood, collected on day 0 of AZD1222 vaccination. The receptor was derived from an adult in good health. The J gene is TRBJ2-1, the V gene TRBV21-1; the listed D gene, TRBD1, was not tested against the DNA. TRBV21-1 is described as a pseudogene. CDR3 residues: CASIYRDSYNEQFF. The DNA for the CDR3 is TGTGCCAGCATATACAGGGACTCCTACAATGAGCAGTTCTTC.